The entry that follows covers one T cell receptor (beta chain) sequence. Its binding antigen is unknown. Base qualities were left out, and no much larger clone turns up one base away. Germline trimming: 5 bases from V, 4 bases from J; junction bases outside gene matches: 5. The germline V gene encodes CDR1 SGHAT and CDR2 FQNNGV. Reading from cysteine to phenylalanine, the CDR3 counts 15 amino acids. The entry retains the CDR3 DNA only, 45 bases that are in frame from base 1. The sample belongs to a study of technical replicates of blood from a handful of donors (dated by TCRdb to between 2016 and 2019). The receptor library was made with the immunoSEQ multiplex PCR assay. The clones in this table, taken by TCRdb from immuneACCESS, are in-frame only. Not every clone is retained; where verified, under half of the shortfall comes from an unresolved V gene, and the cause of the rest is unknown. Across this sample there are 83,000 or so clones, with around nine tenths seen only once. The top ten clones comprise about 0.27% of the sample.

The chain is made from TRBV11-2 and TRBJ2-7, and TRBD2 aligns with 13 junction nucleotides. Sequencing input: T cells isolated from PBMCs. The TCR sequence derives from a human donor in good health. The base sequence is TGTGCCAGCAGCACCAGGACTAGCGGGGGATACGAGCAGTACTTC. This yields the protein CASSTRTSGGYEQYF.